Included here is one T cell receptor (beta chain) sequence, with context. Its antigen is unknown. Vbeta (60) and Jbeta (13) primers were used in the PCR. Sequencing used immunoSEQ multiplex PCR; TCRdb keeps in-frame clones, though not all of them. The sample contains about 60,000 clones, roughly 74% of which appear only once. In germline, CDR1 is SSHAT, CDR2 FNYEAQ (reference sequence). The CDR3 spans 14 residues. V dropped 5 bases and J dropped 2 bases, with 13 bases sitting between them. The data stem from a study of cytomegalovirus exposure and HLA in healthy donors. Study-wide results and caveats: According to the study, 160 or so TCR beta chains were cytomegalovirus-associated.

The V and J genes are TRBV7-7 and TRBJ2-7, with D possibly matching TRBD1 (6 bases). Input material: PBMCs. The sequence came from a man aged 35 to 55 in good health and CMV-seropositive. The CDR3 is CASSLDRDTYEQYF. The CDR3 DNA reads as TGTGCCAGCAGCCTTGACCGGGACACCTACGAGCAGTACTTC.